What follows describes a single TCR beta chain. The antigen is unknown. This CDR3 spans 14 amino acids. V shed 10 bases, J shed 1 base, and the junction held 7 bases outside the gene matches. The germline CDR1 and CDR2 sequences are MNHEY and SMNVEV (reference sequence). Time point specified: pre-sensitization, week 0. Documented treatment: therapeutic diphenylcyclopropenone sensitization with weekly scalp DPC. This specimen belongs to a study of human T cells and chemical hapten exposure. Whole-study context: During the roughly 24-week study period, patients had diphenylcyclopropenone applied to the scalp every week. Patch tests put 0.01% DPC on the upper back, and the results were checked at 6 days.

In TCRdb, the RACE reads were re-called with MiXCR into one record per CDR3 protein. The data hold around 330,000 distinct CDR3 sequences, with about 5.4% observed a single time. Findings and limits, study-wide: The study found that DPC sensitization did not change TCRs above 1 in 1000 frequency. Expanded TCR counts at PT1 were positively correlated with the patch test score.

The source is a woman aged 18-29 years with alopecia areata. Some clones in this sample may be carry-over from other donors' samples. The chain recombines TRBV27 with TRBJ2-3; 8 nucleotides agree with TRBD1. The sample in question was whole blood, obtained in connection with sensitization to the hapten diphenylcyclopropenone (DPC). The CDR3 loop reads CATTTGQGTDTQYF. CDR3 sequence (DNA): TGTGCCACAACAACGGGACAGGGCACAGATACGCAGTATTTT.